This T cell receptor beta chain emerged from a study of T cell repertoires in cytomegalovirus infection. Study in general: Recently identified HLA-C-restricted CMV epitopes were used, and well-studied HLA-B-restricted CMV epitopes were used as well. TCR beta signatures that were public indicated CMV infection and matching HLA type. General study results and limits: Cumulative frequency of public TCR beta families picked out carriers of CMV plus the relevant HLA. In two of eight donors, the top clonotype was HLA-C-restricted CMV-specific.

As regards this clonotype: Its antigen is currently unknown.

TCRdb called the reads again in MiXCR, with one record for every CDR3 protein. The sample records about 480,000 distinct CDR3 sequences, roughly a third being singletons. Per germline, CDR1 SGHTA and CDR2 FQGNSA. Trimming left V 7 bases short and J 3 bases short, with 8 bases between. CDR3 length: 12 amino acids. This rearrangement joins TRBV7-2 to TRBJ2-3; D remains unclear. This sample comprised cultured PBMCs, obtained from culture after CMV antigen stimulation. The sequence was collected from a human donor in good health (CMV status not recorded). Some clones in this sample may be carry-over from other donors' samples. This chain's CDR3 is CASTLGTDTQYF. Here the CDR3 DNA reads TGTGCCAGCACCCTTGGGACAGATACGCAGTATTTT.